This TCR beta chain was observed in a study of response to subunit inactivated influenza vaccine. The CDR3 contains 15 residues. Per germline, CDR1 MNHEY and CDR2 SVGAGI. V trimming: 4 bases; J trimming: 0 bases; junction bases outside the gene matches: 5. This clonotype has ten or more counts. Its target is unknown. Each CDR3 protein is one row after TCRdb ran MiXCR on the RT-PCR reads. The sample lists around 650,000 distinct CDR3 sequences, around 16% occurring once. The study, taken as a whole, reports: The authors put forward the suggestion that each seasonal influenza vaccination may bring in only a limited number of new T cells.

The material was PBMCs from blood, obtained 11 to 12 days after vaccination. This clonotype was obtained from a man aged 50 or older who received an inactivated influenza vaccine. V usage is TRBV6-5 and J usage is TRBJ1-2; 7 bases are shared with TRBD1. For the CDR3, the DNA is TGTGCCAGCAGTTGGGGGACAGACCCTAACTATGGCTACACCTTC. Protein: CASSWGTDPNYGYTF.